Each of the 2 T cell receptor beta chains below was sequenced from the same sample in a study of PD-1 blockade in classical Hodgkin lymphoma. Data came from immunoSEQ multiplex PCR; TCRdb stores just in-frame clones and leaves some out. This table holds 45,000 to 55,000 clones, about 80% found once. As to time point: cycle 4 day 1 (C4D1), after about 6 weeks of nivolumab. Relapses following autologous stem cell transplantation were seen in all patients, with brentuximab vedotin exposure varying. The sample in question was peripheral blood mononuclear cells (PBMCs), obtained before the fourth cycle of nivolumab. The receptors stem from a human donor with classical Hodgkin lymphoma.

The chain employs TRBV2 and TRBJ1-2; TRBD1 might be the D (5 bases). V was shortened by 6 bases and J by 8 bases, with 22 bases between the two germline ends. This CDR3 is 15 amino acids long. The germline V gene has CDR1 SNHLY and CDR2 FYNNEI. CDR3 amino acids: CASSRRDAAASGYTF. The CDR3 region has the DNA TGTGCCAGCAGCCGCCGGGACGCCGCAGCGTCAGGCTACACCTTC.

The rearrangement links TRBV28 to TRBJ1-4; no firm D call. This CDR3 is built from 14 residues. V was trimmed by 5 bases and J by 4 bases, leaving 11 bases between them. Germline V gene lookup returns CDR1 MDHEN and CDR2 SYDVKM. This CDR3 reads CASSAPGSNEKLFF. The CDR3 DNA is TGTGCCAGCAGTGCCCCGGGGAGTAATGAAAAACTGTTTTTT.